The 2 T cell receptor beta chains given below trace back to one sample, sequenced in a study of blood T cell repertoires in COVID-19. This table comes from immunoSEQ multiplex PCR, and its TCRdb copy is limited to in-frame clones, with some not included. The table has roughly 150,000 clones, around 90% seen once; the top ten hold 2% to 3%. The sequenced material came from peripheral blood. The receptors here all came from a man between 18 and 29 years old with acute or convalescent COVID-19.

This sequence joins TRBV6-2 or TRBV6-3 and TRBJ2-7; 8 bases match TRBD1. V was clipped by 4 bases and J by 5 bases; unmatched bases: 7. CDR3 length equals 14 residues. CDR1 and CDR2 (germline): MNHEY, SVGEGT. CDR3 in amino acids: CASSSATGVDEQYF. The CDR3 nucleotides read TGTGCCAGCAGTTCGGCGACAGGGGTGGACGAGCAGTACTTC.

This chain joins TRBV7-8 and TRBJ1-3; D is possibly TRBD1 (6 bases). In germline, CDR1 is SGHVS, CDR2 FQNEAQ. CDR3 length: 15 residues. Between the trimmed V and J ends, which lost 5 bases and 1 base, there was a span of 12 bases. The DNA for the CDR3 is TGTGCCAGCAGCCGAGACAGGAAGTCTGGAAACACCATATATTTT. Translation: CASSRDRKSGNTIYF.